This T cell receptor beta chain was recovered during a study of T cells in Graves' hyperthyroidism and ophthalmopathy. Study findings and constraints: Blood samples included most of the expanded thyroid clonotypes exceeding 0.001.

On this clonotype: Its target is not known.

The CDR3 consists of 14 residues. With 2 bases clipped from V and 5 bases from J, the junction kept 4 bases outside the gene matches. RNA transcripts gave rise to amplified TCR beta CDR3 regions. HTBI primers were the set used in a first-round RT-PCR of the TCR CDR3. MiXCR was run by TCRdb on the multiplex PCR reads, yielding one entry per CDR3 protein. The data show hundreds of thousands of distinct CDR3 sequences, 35% to 40% seen once. The receptor's source is a man aged 18 to 29 with Graves' hyperthyroidism. The chain recombines TRBV12-3 or TRBV12-4 with TRBJ2-5, with 8 nucleotides matching TRBD1. Sequenced sample: blood. The CDR3 DNA is TGTGCCAGCAGTTTAAAGGCAGGGGGCGAGACCCAGTACTTC. Protein sequence: CASSLKAGGETQYF.